The 14 T cell receptor beta chains below come from one sample, sequenced in a study of T cells after yellow fever vaccination. MiXCR was run by TCRdb on the 5' RACE reads, yielding one entry per CDR3 protein. The table shows about 630,000 distinct CDR3 sequences, with over 9% occurring only once. This specimen consisted of PBMCs, obtained on the day of the yellow fever booster vaccination. Receptors were obtained from a man aged 30 to 39 who received the YFV17D yellow fever vaccine.

V and J are TRBV12-3 or TRBV12-4 and TRBJ1-1, with 9 positions matching TRBD1. The CDR3 has 15 amino acids. Trimming took 6 bases from V and 4 from J; bases not matched to a gene: 9. The CDR3 sequence is CASSHGTGLSTEAFF. DNA for the CDR3: TGTGCCAGCAGCCACGGGACAGGGTTGAGCACTGAAGCTTTCTTT.

This clonotype was counted a single time. The chain is built from TRBV25-1 and TRBJ2-1; D is uncertain. Between the trimmed V and J ends, which lost 6 bases and 9 bases, there was a span of 15 bases. Germline CDR1 MGHDK, CDR2 SYGVNS. This CDR3 is 13 amino acids long. The CDR3 protein is CASSIFRGSEQFF. DNA of the CDR3: TGTGCCAGCAGCATATTCCGAGGTTCTGAGCAGTTCTTC.

This clonotype was found a few times. The J gene is TRBJ2-3, the V gene TRBV6-2 or TRBV6-3, with D possibly matching TRBD1 (6 bases). Germline assignment: CDR1 MNHEY and CDR2 SVGEGT. The CDR3 sequence is 13 residues long. Trimming left V 6 bases short and J 5 bases short, with 12 bases between. CDR3 nucleotide sequence: TGTGCCAGCAGAGGAGAGGGGGAAGATACGCAGTATTTT. It encodes CASRGEGEDTQYF.

V is TRBV3-1 and J is TRBJ2-1; no definite D call. CDR1 and CDR2 (germline): LGHDT, YNNKEL (reference sequence). This CDR3 has 12 residues. The V end was cut by 0 bases, the J end by 8 bases, with 5 bases between. DNA of the CDR3: TGTGCCAGCAGCCAAGAGGTCGATGAGCAGTTCTTC. This sequence encodes CASSQEVDEQFF.

This clonotype was found a few times. The CDR3 reads CASSEPAILQETQYF. In DNA, the CDR3 is TGTGCCAGCAGTGAACCGGCAATACTCCAAGAGACCCAGTACTTC. The genes are TRBV25-1 and TRBJ2-5; D gene unclear. The V and J ends lost 2 bases and 1 base respectively, with 11 bases between them. Germline CDR1 MGHDK, CDR2 SYGVNS. This CDR3 has 15 amino acids.

The genes are TRBV29-1 and TRBJ1-1; D unclear. The CDR3 has 14 amino acids. V gave up 0 bases and J gave up 1 base, with 9 bases separating them. Looked up from germline, CDR1 is SQVTM and CDR2 is ANQGSEA. The chain's CDR3 is CSVEEGVENTEAFF. The DNA of the CDR3 is TGCAGCGTTGAAGAGGGAGTAGAGAACACTGAAGCTTTCTTT.

This clonotype was counted a few times. The genes are TRBV28 and TRBJ2-7; 7 nucleotides agree with TRBD2. The CDR3 is 15 amino acids. Per germline, CDR1 MDHEN and CDR2 SYDVKM. J was trimmed by 7 bases and V by 5 bases; bases with no gene match: 14. The CDR3 here is CASSVGPGTTWEQYF. The CDR3 region has the DNA TGTGCCAGCAGTGTGGGGCCCGGGACTACGTGGGAGCAGTACTTC.

This clonotype has a handful of counts. V and J are TRBV3-1 and TRBJ2-7; 7 bases fit TRBD1. The V segment lost 0 bases and the J segment 2 bases; nucleotides outside the gene matches: 10. This CDR3 is 17 amino acids long. In germline, CDR1 is LGHDT, CDR2 YNNKEL (reference sequence). The chain's CDR3 is CASSQEIIGTAPYEQYF. As DNA, the CDR3 is TGTGCCAGCAGCCAAGAGATTATCGGGACAGCTCCCTACGAGCAGTACTTC.

J is TRBJ2-2 and V is TRBV19; 10 bases are shared with TRBD2. Germline lookup yields CDR1 LNHDA and CDR2 SQIVND (reference sequence). The CDR3 length is 15 residues. Losses at the gene ends were 5 bases for V and 6 bases for J; bases not matched to a gene: 6. The CDR3 loop reads CASSLAGVVAGELFF. DNA of the CDR3: TGTGCCAGTAGTCTAGCGGGAGTGGTCGCCGGGGAGCTGTTTTTT. The full variable domain, its missing parts supplied by reference TRBV19 and TRBJ2-2, is DGGITQSPKYLFRKEGQNVTLSCEQNLNHDAMYWYRQDPGQGLRLIYYSQIVNDFQKGDIAEGYSVSREKKESFPLTVTSAQKNPTAFYLCASSLAGVVAGELFFGEGSRLTVL.

The gene calls are TRBV19 and TRBJ2-5; D may correspond to TRBD1 or TRBD2 (7 bases each). V gave up 4 bases and J gave up 7 bases, with 16 bases separating them. CDR3 length equals 14 residues. CDR1 LNHDA and CDR2 SQIVND come from the germline V gene (reference sequence). The CDR3 nucleotides are TGTGCCAGTAGTACTCCGACAGGGAGGGCGACCCAGTACTTC. It specifies CASSTPTGRATQYF.

This clonotype has a count of ten or more. The junction does not match germline at one end; this may be a read error. This rearrangement joins TRBV14 to TRBJ1-5; a possible D gene is TRBD1 (5 bases). The CDR3 runs to 16 residues. Germline V gene data show CDR1 as SGHDN and CDR2 as FVKESK. The CDR3 bases are TGTGCCAGCAGCAAAGAGGGGTCCCGGGGCAATCAGCCCCAGCATTTT. This sequence encodes CASSKEGSRGNQPQHF.

This clonotype was counted only a few times. The rearrangement joins TRBV27 to TRBJ2-7; the D is unclear. The germline CDR1 and CDR2 sequences are MNHEY and SMNVEV (reference sequence). V lost 3 bases and J 5 bases, leaving 8 bases between the germline ends. This CDR3 has 12 residues. CDR3 sequence (DNA): TGTGCCAGCAGTTTCTCCCGCCACGAGCAGTACTTC. Amino acids: CASSFSRHEQYF.

This clonotype occurred a few times. J is TRBJ1-1 and V is TRBV5-4; D uncertain. The germline V gene has CDR1 SGHNT and CDR2 YYREEE (reference sequence). The length of the CDR3 is 15 residues. With 2 bases removed from V and 4 bases from J, the gap between germline ends came to 15 bases. The CDR3 here is CASSFERGRSTEAFF. Here the CDR3 DNA reads TGTGCCAGCAGCTTCGAGAGAGGACGGAGCACTGAAGCTTTCTTT.

This clonotype was observed a handful of times. V is TRBV4-3 and J is TRBJ2-2; 7 nucleotides agree with TRBD1. V trimming: 3 bases; J trimming: 4 bases; junction bases outside the gene matches: 11. The CDR3 loop spans 17 amino acids. Germline V gives CDR1 LGHNA, CDR2 YSLEER. In DNA form, the CDR3 reads TGCGCCAGCAGCCAGCTTCGGACAGGCAAGGGCACCGGGGAGCTGTTTTTT. Amino acids: CASSQLRTGKGTGELFF.